Described below is a single T cell receptor (beta chain) sequence and its context. The antigen is unknown. Alopecia areata patients gave lesional scalp punch biopsies and peripheral blood samples. This sample was taken from a study of CD8+ T cells in alopecia areata. General study points: Normal skin contains resident alphabeta T cells, and these are also sequenced in scalp samples.

Extraction and reverse transcription of RNA yielded cDNA as the sequencing template. Sequencing was performed with immunoSEQ multiplex PCR; in TCRdb, only in-frame clones are kept and a portion is missing. The repertoire has approximately 82,000 clones, approximately 50% of them found once; the top ten carry about 6%. CDR3 length equals 12 residues. V shed 4 bases and J shed 3 bases, with 6 bases lying between them. CDR1 and CDR2 from the germline V gene are LNHDA and SQIVND (reference sequence). Input material: NKG2D-high CD8+ T cells sorted from blood. The rearrangement links TRBV19 to TRBJ2-5; D perhaps matches TRBD1 (6 bases). This clonotype was sampled from a human donor with alopecia areata. The CDR3 sequence: CASSTGEETQYF. In DNA form, the CDR3 reads TGTGCCAGTAGTACAGGGGAAGAGACCCAGTACTTC.